This T cell receptor (beta chain) was documented in a study of shared clonotypes between healthy human individuals. About the research overall: With ages of 18 to 49, the donors were two women and three men. General study findings and limits: Expectations were that clonotype sharing among donors would be affected by sequencing depth.

Concerning this clone itself: The antigen is unknown.

The deep-level immunoSEQ assay was used. TCRdb keeps only in-frame clones here, not all; method: immunoSEQ multiplex PCR. The profile shows over a million clones, about four fifths of them singletons. CDR3 size: 16 residues. CDR1 is MNHNS and CDR2 is SASEGT in the germline V gene. V was trimmed by 4 bases and J by 0 bases, leaving 13 bases between them. The V and J genes are TRBV6-1 and TRBJ1-3; unclear D gene. This TCR was sampled from a man between 18 and 35 years old in good health. Some clones in this sample may be carry-over from other donors' samples. The sample was memory CD4+ T cells from PBMCs. Specified subset: CD45RA-negative fraction. The CDR3 DNA reads as TGTGCCAGCAGTGTAAACAGCATCATCTCTGGAAACACCATATATTTT. The encoded protein is CASSVNSIISGNTIYF.